The TCR beta chain described here comes from a study of T cell responses to AZD1222 COVID-19 vaccine. Study as a whole: Second-dose intervals of approximately 4 or approximately 12 weeks were pooled. Whole-study results and caveats: Following two doses of AZD1222, Spike-specific TCR breadth and depth rose. Dominant CD4 TCR responses targeted spike regions 160-218 and 743-854. Sampling captured repertoires only after the peak T cell response.

Germline CDR1 and CDR2: LGHNA and YNFKEQ. The CDR3 runs to 18 residues. V was clipped by 1 base and J by 3 bases; unmatched bases: 11. Some clones are missing from TCRdb's copy, which holds only in-frame ones; the method was immunoSEQ multiplex PCR. The sample consists of about 100,000 clones, around nine tenths of them appearing once. On this clone itself: Its target is unknown.

The sequencing used peripheral blood, collected on day 0 of AZD1222 vaccination. This clonotype was sampled from an adult in good health. The V and J genes are TRBV4-2 and TRBJ2-1; 8 positions match TRBD1. The CDR3 protein is CASSQGGSTGVYYNEQFF. The CDR3 DNA follows: TGTGCCAGCAGCCAAGGGGGGTCGACAGGGGTATACTACAATGAGCAGTTCTTC.